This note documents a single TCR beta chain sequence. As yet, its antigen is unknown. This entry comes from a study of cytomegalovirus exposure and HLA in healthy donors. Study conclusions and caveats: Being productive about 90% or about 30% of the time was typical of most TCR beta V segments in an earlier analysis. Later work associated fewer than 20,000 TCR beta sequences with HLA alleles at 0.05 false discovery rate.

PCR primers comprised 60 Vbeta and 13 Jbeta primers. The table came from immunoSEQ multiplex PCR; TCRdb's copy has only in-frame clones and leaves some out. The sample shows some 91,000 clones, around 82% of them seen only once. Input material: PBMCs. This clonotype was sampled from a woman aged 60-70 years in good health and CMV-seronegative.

CDR3 region: CASQNPSNTEAFF. The DNA for the CDR3 is TGTGCCAGCCAGAACCCCTCGAACACTGAAGCTTTCTTT. This chain uses TRBV7-9 with TRBJ1-1; D is ambiguous. The CDR3 is 13 residues long. Germline assignment: CDR1 SEHNR and CDR2 FQNEAQ (reference sequence). The V and J ends lost 8 bases and 1 base respectively, with 11 bases between them. Based on the CDR3 plus reference TRBV7-9 and TRBJ1-1, the full variable domain is DTGVSQNPRHKITKRGQNVTFRCDPISEHNRLYWYRQTLGQGPEFLTYFQNEAQLEKSRLLSDRFSAERPKGSFSTLEIQRTEQGDSAMYLCASQNPSNTEAFFGQGTRLTVV.